This T cell receptor (beta chain) comes out of a study of cytomegalovirus exposure and HLA in healthy donors. Trimming left V 4 bases short and J 5 bases short, with 18 bases between. The CDR3 loop spans 16 amino acids. The V gene's germline CDR1 is SGHRS and CDR2 YFSETQ. Primers: 60 Vbeta forward and 13 Jbeta reverse. The assay was immunoSEQ multiplex PCR, and TCRdb's table has in-frame clones only and misses some. The sample contains some 45,000 clones, about 50% of which appear only once. This clone was seen only a few times. This TCR was sampled from a human donor in good health. V is TRBV5-1 and J is TRBJ1-4, with a tentative D call TRBD1 (5 bases). The sample taken for sequencing was PBMCs. The CDR3 DNA follows: TGCGCCAGCAGCCGCCCCTCGGGCAGGGTAAATGAAAAACTGTTTTTT. Translation: CASSRPSGRVNEKLFF.